The clone carrying this TCR beta chain was picked up one time. This CDR3 contains 15 residues. In germline, CDR1 is SGHAT, CDR2 FQNNGV. Trimming at V came to 5 bases and at J to 8 bases, leaving 11 bases not matched to a gene. Individuals aged roughly 18 to 95 years were recruited from about two dozen US areas. Categorization into cohorts depended on clinical history that participants reported. The data stem from a study of blood T cell repertoires in COVID-19. The wider study: The origin of the acute and convalescent COVID-19 samples was the United States, Italy and Spain. T cells, B-cell-depleted T cells, or PBMCs provided the cDNA or gDNA that served as material.

Profiling relied on immunoSEQ multiplex PCR, and the TCRdb table lists in-frame clones only, not all of them. Of hundreds of thousands of clones in the sample, about four fifths were seen once. The TCR was taken from a man between 40 and 49 years old who had been exposed to COVID-19. The genes are TRBV11-2 and TRBJ1-4, with 7 bases identical to TRBD1. The sample consisted of PBMCs or T cells enriched from blood (not recorded which). The CDR3 DNA is TGTGCCAGCAGCCCCAACCAGGGGGAAGGGGAAAAACTGTTTTTT. It translates to CASSPNQGEGEKLFF.